This T cell receptor beta chain was retrieved from a study of T cell repertoires in ileal Crohn's disease. This clone was counted a few times. Between the trimmed V and J ends, which lost 4 bases and 3 bases, there was a span of 13 bases. The CDR3 has 14 amino acids. CDR1 and CDR2 from the germline V gene are LGHNA and YSLEER. Clones were sequenced by immunoSEQ multiplex PCR, and TCRdb holds only the in-frame ones, with some missing. The repertoire holds more than 11,000 clones, with roughly four fifths as singletons. The sequenced sample was ileal tissue. The receptor's source is an adult with Crohn's disease. The V gene is TRBV4-3, the J gene TRBJ2-7, with a weak D call TRBD2 (5 bases). As DNA, the CDR3 is TGCGCCAGCAGCCGGACTCCGGGAAACTACGAGCAGTACTTC. Amino acid sequence: CASSRTPGNYEQYF.